Here is one T cell receptor (beta chain) with its context. No antigen is known for it. This entry is derived from a study of T cells in tumors after PD-1 blockade. Background on the study: Patients had no prior checkpoint blockade, systemic immunosuppressants, or anti-cancer therapy within 4 weeks.

Some clones are missing from TCRdb's copy, which holds only in-frame ones; the method was immunoSEQ multiplex PCR. Counted here are tens of thousands of clones, 78% occurring once; the ten biggest clones make up 20% to 30%. CDR3 length equals 14 residues. CDR1 is MNHEY, CDR2 SVGAGI, per germline. The V and J ends lost 9 bases and 3 bases respectively, with 15 bases between them. Study-wide results and caveats: Blood contained about two fifths of the tumor's TCR clonotypes.

The V and J genes are TRBV6-5 and TRBJ1-5, with a weak D call TRBD1 (6 bases). The clonotype comes from a human donor with basal cell carcinoma. The sequences come from PBMCs, collected before anti-PD-1 treatment. In DNA form, the CDR3 reads TGTGCCAGTCGATCTTGGGACAACAATCAGCCCCAGCATTTT. Amino acid sequence: CASRSWDNNQPQHF.